This record covers a single T cell receptor (beta chain). Libraries were prepared by immunoSEQ multiplex PCR; TCRdb keeps only in-frame clonotypes and omits some of them. The sample has 200,000 to 250,000 clones; 90% are singletons. Ages ranged from roughly 18 to 100 years, with residence in some 25 US areas. During the 2 weeks before they entered the study, exposed participants had met someone with a PCR-confirmed or clinician-diagnosed COVID-19 case. This record comes from a study of blood T cell repertoires in COVID-19. CDR3 length: 15 amino acids. J lost 6 bases, V lost 0 bases, and 6 bases had no gene match. Germline loops: CDR1 SGHTA, CDR2 FQGNSA.

V usage is TRBV7-2 and J usage is TRBJ2-7; TRBD2 agrees at 9 bases. Sequenced material: PBMCs or T cells enriched from blood (not recorded which). This TCR came from a man in his thirties or forties who had been exposed to COVID-19. As DNA, the CDR3 is TGTGCCAGCAGCTTAGCCGGGACTAGCTCTGGCGAGCAGTACTTC. Its protein is CASSLAGTSSGEQYF.